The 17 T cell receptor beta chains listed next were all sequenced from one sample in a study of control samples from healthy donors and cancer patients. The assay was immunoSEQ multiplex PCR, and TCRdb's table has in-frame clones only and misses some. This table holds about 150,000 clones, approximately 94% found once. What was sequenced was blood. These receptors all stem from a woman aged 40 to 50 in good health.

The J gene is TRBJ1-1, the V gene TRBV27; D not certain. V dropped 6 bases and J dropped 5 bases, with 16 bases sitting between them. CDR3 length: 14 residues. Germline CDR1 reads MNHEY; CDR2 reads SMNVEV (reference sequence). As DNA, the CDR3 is TGTGCCAGCAGACCCCGGGCCCCTGTGACTGAAGCTTTCTTT. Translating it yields CASRPRAPVTEAFF.

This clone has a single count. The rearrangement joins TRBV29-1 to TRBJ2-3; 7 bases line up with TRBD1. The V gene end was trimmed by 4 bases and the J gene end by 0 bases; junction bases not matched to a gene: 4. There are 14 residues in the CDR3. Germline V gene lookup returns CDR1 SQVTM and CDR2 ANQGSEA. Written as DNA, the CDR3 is TGCAGCGTTGGCTCGGGACAGAGCACAGATACGCAGTATTTT. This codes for CSVGSGQSTDTQYF.

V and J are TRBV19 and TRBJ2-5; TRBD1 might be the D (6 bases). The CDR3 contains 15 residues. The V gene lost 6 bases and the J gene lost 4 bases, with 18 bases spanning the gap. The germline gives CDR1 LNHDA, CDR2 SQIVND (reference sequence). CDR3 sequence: CASRTGLISSETQYF. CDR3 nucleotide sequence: TGTGCCAGTAGAACAGGGTTGATCTCGTCAGAGACCCAGTACTTC.

This chain's CDR3 is CASSLETSNSPLHF. CDR3 sequence (DNA): TGTGCCAGCAGCCTCGAGACAAGTAATTCACCCCTCCACTTT. V and J are TRBV14 and TRBJ1-6; D is ambiguous. Germline values: CDR1 SGHDN, CDR2 FVKESK. Trimming removed 4 bases at V and 6 bases at J, with 10 bases between. The CDR3 is 14 residues long. The whole variable domain, remainder taken from reference TRBV14 and TRBJ1-6, is EAGVTQFPSHSVIEKGQTVTLRCDPISGHDNLYWYRRVMGKEIKFLLHFVKESKQDESGMPNNRFLAERTGGTYSTLKVQPAELEDSGVYFCASSLETSNSPLHFGNGTRLTVT.

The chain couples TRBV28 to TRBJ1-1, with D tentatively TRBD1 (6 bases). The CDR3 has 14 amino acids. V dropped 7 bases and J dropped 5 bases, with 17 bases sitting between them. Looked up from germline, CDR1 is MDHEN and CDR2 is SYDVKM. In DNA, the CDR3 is TGTGCCAGCACCATCCGGGGGGCGGGTACTGAAGCTTTCTTT. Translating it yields CASTIRGAGTEAFF. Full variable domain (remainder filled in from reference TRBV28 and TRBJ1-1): DVKVTQSSRYLVKRTGEKVFLECVQDMDHENMFWYRQDPGLGLRLIYFSYDVKMKEKGDIPEGYSVSREKKERFSLILESASTNQTSMYLCASTIRGAGTEAFFGQGTRLTVV.

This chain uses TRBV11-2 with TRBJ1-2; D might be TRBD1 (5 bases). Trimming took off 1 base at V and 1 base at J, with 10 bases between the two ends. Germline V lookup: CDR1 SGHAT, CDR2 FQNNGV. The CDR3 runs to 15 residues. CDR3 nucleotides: TGTGCCAGCAGCTTAGCCGGGGGTGGTAACTATGGCTACACCTTC. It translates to CASSLAGGGNYGYTF.

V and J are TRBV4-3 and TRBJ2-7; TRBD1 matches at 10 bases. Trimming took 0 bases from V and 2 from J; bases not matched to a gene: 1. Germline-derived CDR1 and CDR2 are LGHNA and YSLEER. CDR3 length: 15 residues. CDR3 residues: CASSQEGTGAYEQYF. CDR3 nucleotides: TGCGCCAGCAGCCAAGAAGGGACAGGGGCCTACGAGCAGTACTTC.

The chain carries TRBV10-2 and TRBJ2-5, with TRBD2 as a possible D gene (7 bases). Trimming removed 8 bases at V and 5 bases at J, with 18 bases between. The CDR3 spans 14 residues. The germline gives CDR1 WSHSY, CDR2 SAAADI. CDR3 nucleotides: TGCGCCAGCCAAGTCTGGGGGAGGGGGGAGACCCAGTACTTC. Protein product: CASQVWGRGETQYF.

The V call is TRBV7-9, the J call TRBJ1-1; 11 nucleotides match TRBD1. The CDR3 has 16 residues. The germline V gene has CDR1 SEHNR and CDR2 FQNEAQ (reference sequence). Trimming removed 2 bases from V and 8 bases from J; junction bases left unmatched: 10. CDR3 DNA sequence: TGTGCCAGCAGCTTACGGACAGGGGGCGGATGGGCAGAAGCTTTCTTT. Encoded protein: CASSLRTGGGWAEAFF.

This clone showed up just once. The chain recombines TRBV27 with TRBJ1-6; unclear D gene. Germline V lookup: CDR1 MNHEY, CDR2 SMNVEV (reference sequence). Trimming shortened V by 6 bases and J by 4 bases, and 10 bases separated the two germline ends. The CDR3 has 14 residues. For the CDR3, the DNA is TGTGCCAGCAGAGCAGGCGGATATAATTCACCCCTCCACTTT. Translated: CASRAGGYNSPLHF.

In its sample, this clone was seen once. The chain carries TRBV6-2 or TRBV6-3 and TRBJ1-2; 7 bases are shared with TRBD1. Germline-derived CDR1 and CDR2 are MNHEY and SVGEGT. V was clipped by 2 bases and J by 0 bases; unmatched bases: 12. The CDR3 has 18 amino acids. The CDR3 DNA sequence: TGTGCCAGCAGTTACCCCCCGACACTAACAGGGGCTAACTATGGCTACACCTTC. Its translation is CASSYPPTLTGANYGYTF.

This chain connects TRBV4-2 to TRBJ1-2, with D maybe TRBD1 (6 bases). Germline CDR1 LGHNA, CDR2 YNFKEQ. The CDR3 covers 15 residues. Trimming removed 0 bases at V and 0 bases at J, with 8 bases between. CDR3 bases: TGTGCCAGCAGCCAAGAACAGGGTTCTAACTATGGCTACACCTTC. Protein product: CASSQEQGSNYGYTF.

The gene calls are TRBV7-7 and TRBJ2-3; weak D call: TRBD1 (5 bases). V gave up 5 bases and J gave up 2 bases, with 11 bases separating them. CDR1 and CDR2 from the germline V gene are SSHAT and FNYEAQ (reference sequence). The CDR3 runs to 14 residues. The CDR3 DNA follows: TGTGCCAGCAGCCCGGACATTTCCACAGATACGCAGTATTTT. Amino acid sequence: CASSPDISTDTQYF.

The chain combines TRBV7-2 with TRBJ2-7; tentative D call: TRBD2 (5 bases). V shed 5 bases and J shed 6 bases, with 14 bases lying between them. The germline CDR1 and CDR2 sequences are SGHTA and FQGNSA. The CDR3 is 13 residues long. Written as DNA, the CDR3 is TGTGCCAGCAGCGGGAGACCCGTTTCCGAGCAGTACTTC. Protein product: CASSGRPVSEQYF.

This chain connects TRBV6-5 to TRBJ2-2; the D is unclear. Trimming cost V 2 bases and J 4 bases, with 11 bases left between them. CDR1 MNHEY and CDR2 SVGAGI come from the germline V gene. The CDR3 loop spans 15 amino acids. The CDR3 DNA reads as TGTGCCAGCAGTTACCTGACCGGGCGCACCGGGGAGCTGTTTTTT. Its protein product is CASSYLTGRTGELFF.

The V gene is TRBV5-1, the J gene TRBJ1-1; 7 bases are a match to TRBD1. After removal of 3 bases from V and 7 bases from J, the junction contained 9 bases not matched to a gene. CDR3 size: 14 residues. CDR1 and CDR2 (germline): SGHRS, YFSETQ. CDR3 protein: CASSSGTDGGEAFF. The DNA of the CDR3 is TGCGCCAGCAGCTCTGGGACAGACGGGGGTGAAGCTTTCTTT.

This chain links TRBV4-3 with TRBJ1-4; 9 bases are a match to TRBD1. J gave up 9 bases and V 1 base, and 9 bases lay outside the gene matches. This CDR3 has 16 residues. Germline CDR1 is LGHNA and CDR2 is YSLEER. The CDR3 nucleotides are TGCGCCAGCAGCCAAGGATCCGGGACAGGGCACAAAAAACTGTTTTTT. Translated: CASSQGSGTGHKKLFF.